This T cell receptor beta chain was sequenced for a study of blood T cells in healthy people across ages. Then a second PCR, running roughly 7 to 11 cycles, was carried out with a sample-barcoded 5' primer and a J-beta primer mix. The study obtained at least 3 million CDR3-containing paired-end reads from every sample. TCRdb independently ran MiXCR on the 5' RACE reads; one entry per CDR3 protein. The sample yields about 1.6 million distinct CDR3 sequences, about 32% seen once. This clonotype came up a few times. Between the trimmed V and J ends, which lost 0 bases and 5 bases, there was a span of 11 bases. The CDR3 contains 14 residues. Germline V gene sequence: CDR1 SGHRS, CDR2 YFSETQ.

The receptor was derived from a young woman in good health. Sequenced: blood. V usage is TRBV5-1 and J usage is TRBJ2-5, with D maybe TRBD1 (6 bases). For the CDR3, the DNA is TGCGCCAGCAGCTTGGTCCAGGGGCCGGAGACCCAGTACTTC. This sequence encodes CASSLVQGPETQYF.